This T cell receptor beta chain is drawn from a study of liver allograft versus peripheral blood T cells. Study summary: Blood and transplanted-liver T cell receptor repertoires from recipients were compared. Study outcomes and limitations: Peripheral blood reportedly held T cell receptor repertoires that differed from those inside liver allografts.

A note on this clonotype: Its antigen remains unknown.

TCRdb called the reads again in MiXCR, with one record for every CDR3 protein. The sample yields thousands of distinct CDR3 sequences, around 21% seen once. The TCR comes from a human patient who had a liver transplant. Part of the T cell pool may stem from the graft donor.

The CDR3 DNA is TGCAGTGCTAGGGGGGGCACTAATGAAAAACTGTTTTTT. This codes for CSARGGTNEKLFF. The gene calls are TRBV20-1 and TRBJ1-4; tentatively, D is TRBD1 (6 bases). CDR1 is DFQATT, CDR2 SNEGSKA, per germline (reference sequence). Trimming left V 3 bases short and J 2 bases short, with 7 bases between. CDR3 length: 13 residues.